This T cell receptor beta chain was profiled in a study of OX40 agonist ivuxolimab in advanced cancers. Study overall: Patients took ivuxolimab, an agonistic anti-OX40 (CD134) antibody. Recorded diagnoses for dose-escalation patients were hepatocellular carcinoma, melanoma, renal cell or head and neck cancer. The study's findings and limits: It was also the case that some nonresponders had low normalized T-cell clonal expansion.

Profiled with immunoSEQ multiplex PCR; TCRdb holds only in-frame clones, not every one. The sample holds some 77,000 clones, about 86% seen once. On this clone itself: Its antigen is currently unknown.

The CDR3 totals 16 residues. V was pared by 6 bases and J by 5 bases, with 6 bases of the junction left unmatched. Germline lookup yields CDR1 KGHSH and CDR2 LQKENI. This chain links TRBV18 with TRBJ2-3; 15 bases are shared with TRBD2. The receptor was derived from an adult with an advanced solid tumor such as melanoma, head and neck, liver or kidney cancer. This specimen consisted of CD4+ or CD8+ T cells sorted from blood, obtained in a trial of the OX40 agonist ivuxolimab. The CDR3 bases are TGTGCCAGCTCTCCCGGGACTAGCGGGAGGATAGATACGCAGTATTTT. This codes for CASSPGTSGRIDTQYF. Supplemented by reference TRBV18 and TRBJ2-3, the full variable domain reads NAGVMQNPRHLVRRRGQEARLRCSPMKGHSHVYWYRQLPEEGLKFMVYLQKENIIDESGMPKERFSAEFPKEGPSILRIQQVVRGDSAAYFCASSPGTSGRIDTQYFGPGTRLTVL.